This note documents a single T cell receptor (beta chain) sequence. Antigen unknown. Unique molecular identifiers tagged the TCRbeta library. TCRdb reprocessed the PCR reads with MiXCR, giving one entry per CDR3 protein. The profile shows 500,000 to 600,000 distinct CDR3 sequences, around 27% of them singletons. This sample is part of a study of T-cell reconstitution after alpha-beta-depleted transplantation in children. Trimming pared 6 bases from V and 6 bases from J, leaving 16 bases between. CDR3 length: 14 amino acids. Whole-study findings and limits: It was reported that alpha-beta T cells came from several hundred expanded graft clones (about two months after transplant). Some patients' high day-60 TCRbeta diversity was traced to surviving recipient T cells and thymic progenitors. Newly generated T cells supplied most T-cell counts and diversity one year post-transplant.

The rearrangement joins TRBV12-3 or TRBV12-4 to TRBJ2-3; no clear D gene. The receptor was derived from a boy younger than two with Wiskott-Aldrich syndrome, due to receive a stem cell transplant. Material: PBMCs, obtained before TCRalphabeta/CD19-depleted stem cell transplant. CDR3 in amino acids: CASSMTHPRDTQYF. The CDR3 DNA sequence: TGTGCCAGCAGCATGACACACCCAAGGGATACGCAGTATTTT.